These T cell receptor beta chains were read from a single sample in a study of blood T cell repertoires in COVID-19. Method: immunoSEQ multiplex PCR; TCRdb's copy keeps in-frame clones and lacks some. The data hold 310,000 or so clones, with around 90% observed a single time. Input material: PBMCs or T cells enriched from blood (not recorded which). The receptors originated from a woman aged 30 to 39 who had recovered from COVID-19. The CDR3 runs from the conserved cysteine through the conserved F or W.

v_call | cdr3_aa
TRBV7-9 | CASSPGGYYGYTF
TRBV7-2 | CASSPPTGTGGYTF
TRBV10-3 | CAIRGTGVSTEAFF
TRBV5-1 | CASRPLAGNYNEQFF
TRBV6-2/TRBV6-3 | CASSSPRGGTDTQYF
TRBV13 | CASSLGRVGNTEAFF
TRBV4-1 | CASSRSNYGYTF
TRBV5-6 | CASSLVQGNTEAFF
TRBV28 | CASNPLGTGELFF
TRBV19 | CASSPGTYYGYTF
TRBV9 | CASSVASGGVGDTQYF
TRBV15 | CATSRGTVSNEKLFF
TRBV4-2 | CASSQDSRGASYNEQFF
TRBV28 | CASSPRLAGVGEQYF
TRBV4-2 | CASSQREYEKLFF
TRBV7-9 | CASSLDLLTYGYTF
TRBV5-1 | CASSLAGRGTDTQYF
TRBV4-1 | CASSQGAGAPAYEQYF
TRBV2 | CASARAGSGYGYTF
TRBV5-1 | CASSSDRFYGYTF
TRBV13 | CASSSDRASYNEQFF
TRBV7-2 | CASSRADVSRGYGYTF
TRBV11-2 | CASSIGQVVPRETQYF
TRBV7-2 | CASSQDSATNEKLFF
TRBV5-1 | CASSPSGNTIYF
TRBV30 | CAWSGGDTGELFF
TRBV7-9 | CATPRRGGTSGRNNEQFF
TRBV5-1 | CASSSHRGQPQHF
TRBV18 | CASSPGQQETQYF
TRBV18 | CASSPRETYEQYF
TRBV5-1 | CASSFTLNTEAFF
TRBV29-1 | CSVDRAGTEAFF
TRBV27 | CASRIRDSTYNEQFF
TRBV7-6 | CASSLAPSGGADTQYF
TRBV27 | CASSPGQGYNEQFF
TRBV3-1/TRBV3-2 | CASSQYGTDYGYTF
TRBV6-5 | CASGPGGRTEAFF
TRBV19 | CASREDSPNQPQHF
TRBV5-6 | CASSLLVAGIPYEQYF
TRBV18 | CASSPSPAGAYEQYF
TRBV5-1 | CASSPRLGDYEQYF
TRBV7-3 | CASSPGGGYGYTF
TRBV28 | CASSPHRGQGNTIYF
TRBV7-2 | CASSSQGTQPQHF
TRBV12-3/TRBV12-4 | CASSPGINQPQHF
TRBV7-9 | CASSPWTGSRGTEAFF
TRBV27 | CASSQTSTPGEKLFF
TRBV6-5 | CASSPTSYQETQYF
TRBV6-1 | CASSEALGRPRSTEAFF
TRBV4-3 | CASSQDVTSGGRTDTQYF
TRBV5-1 | CASSLSTPNEKLFF
TRBV9 | CASTGNGRYGYTF